This entry concerns a single TCR beta chain. This CDR3 region has 16 residues. V gave up 0 bases and J gave up 0 bases, with 12 bases separating them. From germline, CDR1 is SGHNT and CDR2 YYREEE (reference sequence). This sample was taken from a study of cytomegalovirus exposure and HLA in healthy donors. PCR used 60 Vbeta primers and 13 Jbeta primers. Generated by immunoSEQ multiplex PCR, the TCRdb table keeps only in-frame clones and is missing some. This sample has 100,000 to 150,000 clones, with about 10% found just once. In nominal health when sampled, donors likely had unrecorded immune exposures nonetheless.

The TCR sequence derives from a woman aged 18-29 years in good health and CMV-seropositive. The gene calls are TRBV5-4 and TRBJ1-1, with D perhaps TRBD1 (5 bases). Sequencing used PBMCs. CDR3 coding DNA: TGTGCCAGCAGCTTGGGCCGCAGGGTAATGAACACTGAAGCTTTCTTT. Residues: CASSLGRRVMNTEAFF.